Sequencing of this T cell receptor (beta chain) was carried out in a study of shared clonotypes between healthy human individuals. As for the study in general: Plates per donor: three CD4 naive, three CD4 memory, two CD8 naive, one CD8 memory.

As concerns this clone: The antigen remains undetermined.

When replicate PCRs were run on sorted subsets, they used about 200 ng DNA, tens of thousands of T cell genomes. Sequenced by immunoSEQ multiplex PCR; TCRdb stores in-frame clones only, minus some. The sample has roughly 590,000 clones, roughly 95% seen once. Study conclusions and caveats: Sorted-subset sequencing was shown by rarefaction to be incomplete despite large depth. Richness estimates generally favored naive over memory subsets.

The V and J ends lost 6 bases and 3 bases, in that order; junction bases with no gene match: 5. The CDR3 spans 15 residues. In germline, CDR1 is MNHEY, CDR2 SMNVEV (reference sequence). Naive CD8 cells, CD45RO-negative and positively selected for CCR7, excluded terminally differentiated effector memory CD45RA+ cells. The origin of this receptor is a woman in her 30s in good health. V and J are TRBV27 and TRBJ2-2, with 9 bases identical to TRBD1. Sequenced material: naive CD8+ T cells sorted from blood. CDR3 region: CASSPWTGDTGELFF. The CDR3 DNA reads as TGTGCCAGCAGCCCTTGGACAGGGGACACCGGGGAGCTGTTTTTT.